A selection of T cell receptor beta chains follows, all from one sample in a study of beta chain features in type 1 diabetes. Method: immunoSEQ multiplex PCR; TCRdb's copy keeps in-frame clones and lacks some. In the table there are under 150,000 clones, about 51% of which are singletons. The sample was Tregs from blood. The receptor set was obtained from a man aged 18 to 35 in good health. The CDR3 runs from the conserved cysteine through the conserved F or W. The D gene is left open where the match is weak. Expanded clones get a size class; other rows say once, few or many, or leave the size out.

abundance,d_gene,v_gene,j_gene,CDR3aa,CDR3nt
-,-,TRBV2,TRBJ1-1,CASSMIVEAFF,TGTGCCAGCAGTATGATAGTTGAAGCTTTCTTT
few,TRBD2,TRBV7-2,TRBJ2-1,CASSPWTSRNEQFF,TGTGCCAGCAGCCCTTGGACTAGTAGGAATGAGCAGTTCTTC
-,-,TRBV18,TRBJ1-4,CASSPRQANNEKLFF,TGTGCCAGCTCACCGAGACAGGCCAATAATGAAAAACTGTTTTTT
few,-,TRBV29-1,TRBJ2-1,CSGRGYGSYNEQFF,TGCAGCGGACGGGGGTACGGCTCCTACAATGAGCAGTTCTTC
-,-,TRBV7-7,TRBJ1-2,CASSLLKQGSNYGYTF,TGTGCTAGCAGCTTATTGAAGCAGGGGTCTAACTATGGCTACACCTTC
-,-,TRBV9,TRBJ1-1,CASSVGVRAEAFF,TGTGCCAGCAGCGTAGGGGTGAGGGCTGAAGCTTTCTTT
-,-,TRBV10-3,TRBJ2-4,CAISETPHTGNKNIQYF,TGTGCCATCAGTGAGACCCCTCATACGGGGAACAAAAACATTCAGTACTTC
once,TRBD1,TRBV10-3,TRBJ2-3,CATGKYRDRVTDTQYF,TGTGCCACCGGAAAGTACCGGGACAGGGTTACAGATACGCAGTATTTT
-,TRBD2,TRBV19,TRBJ2-7,CASSAAGGLFYEQYF,TGTGCCAGTAGTGCAGCGGGGGGACTCTTCTACGAGCAGTACTTC
-,-,TRBV27,TRBJ2-7,CASSFRARGAEQYF,TGTGCCAGCAGTTTCCGCGCCAGGGGAGCCGAGCAGTACTTC
few,TRBD1,TRBV18,TRBJ1-4,CASSPAGTATNEKLFF,TGTGCCAGCTCACCTGCAGGGACAGCAACTAATGAAAAACTGTTTTTT
few,-,TRBV30,TRBJ2-7,CAWSVGRGQYF,TGTGCCTGGAGTGTAGGGCGGGGACAGTACTTC
-,TRBD1,TRBV5-1,TRBJ1-1,CASSLVRDSLYTEAFF,TGCGCCAGCAGCTTGGTCCGGGACAGTCTATACACTGAAGCTTTCTTT
few,TRBD1,TRBV29-1,TRBJ1-2,CSVEEYLTGAPYGYTF,TGCAGCGTTGAAGAGTACCTGACAGGGGCCCCCTATGGCTACACCTTC
-,-,TRBV7-9,TRBJ1-3,CASRKTVLHGNTIYF,TGTGCCAGCAGAAAAACAGTATTACATGGAAACACCATATATTTT
-,TRBD1,TRBV4-1,TRBJ1-1,CASSQRDRGGTEAFF,TGCGCCAGCAGCCAACGGGACAGGGGGGGCACTGAAGCTTTCTTT
-,-,TRBV5-1,TRBJ2-3,CASRPSQGDTQYF,TGCGCCAGCAGGCCGTCCCAGGGAGATACGCAGTATTTT
few,-,TRBV7-2,TRBJ1-6,CASSLPGRDIGSPLHF,TGTGCCAGCAGCTTACCTGGTCGGGACATCGGATCACCCCTCCACTTT
-,TRBD1,TRBV7-2,TRBJ2-7,CASSPGQGRYEQYF,TGTGCCAGCAGCCCGGGACAGGGAAGGTACGAGCAGTACTTC
-,-,TRBV29-1,TRBJ1-3,CSVGHTGSSGNTIYF,TGCAGCGTTGGGCACACAGGGAGCTCTGGAAACACCATATATTTT
-,-,TRBV6-6,TRBJ1-2,CASSSLWEANYGYTF,TGTGCCAGCAGTTCCCTCTGGGAGGCTAACTATGGCTACACCTTC
-,TRBD2,TRBV7-3,TRBJ2-3,CASSSIRREGHEDTQYF,TGTGCCAGCAGCTCCATTCGGCGGGAGGGCCATGAAGATACGCAGTATTTT
-,-,TRBV7-9,TRBJ2-7,CASSLTWGGEQYF,TGTGCCAGCAGCCTCACGTGGGGCGGCGAGCAGTACTTC
-,-,TRBV4-1,TRBJ2-7,CASSQTSGTNYEQYF,TGCGCCAGCAGCCAAACGAGCGGAACCAACTACGAGCAGTACTTC
-,TRBD1,TRBV4-1,TRBJ1-5,CASSQGDRGGQPQHF,TGCGCCAGCAGCCAAGGCGACAGGGGCGGCCAGCCCCAGCATTTT
few,TRBD1,TRBV29-1,TRBJ2-7,CSVVYRGYEQYF,TGCAGCGTTGTTTACAGGGGCTACGAGCAGTACTTC
few,-,TRBV10-3,TRBJ1-3,CAISESSVSFSGNTIYF,TGTGCCATCAGTGAGTCGAGCGTCAGCTTCTCTGGAAACACCATATATTTT
once,TRBD1,TRBV7-3,TRBJ1-2,CASSLEGGRVYGYTF,TGTGCCAGCAGCTTGGAAGGGGGCAGGGTCTATGGCTACACCTTC
few,-,TRBV11-2,TRBJ2-6,CASSPYRVPLSGANVLTF,TGTGCCAGCAGCCCATACAGGGTTCCCCTCTCTGGGGCCAACGTCCTGACTTTC
few,TRBD1,TRBV5-1,TRBJ1-2,CASSFEPQGAKGYTF,TGCGCCAGCAGCTTCGAACCCCAGGGGGCGAAGGGCTACACCTTC
-,TRBD2,TRBV30,TRBJ2-5,CAWSDGLYSGRFQETQYF,TGTGCCTGGAGTGACGGGCTTTATAGCGGGAGGTTCCAAGAGACCCAGTACTTC
few,-,TRBV7-3,TRBJ1-2,CASSLTTGYGYTF,TGTGCCAGCAGCTTAACTACAGGGTATGGCTACACCTTC
-,-,TRBV5-1,TRBJ1-4,CASSLSNEKLFF,TGCGCCAGCAGCTTGTCAAATGAAAAACTGTTTTTT
-,TRBD1,TRBV18,TRBJ2-1,CASSPSSRTGFLF,TGTGCCAGCTCACCCAGTTCTCGGACAGGGTTTCTCTTC
few,TRBD2,TRBV9,TRBJ2-1,CASSVAGLAGDREQFF,TGTGCCAGCAGCGTAGCCGGGCTAGCGGGAGATCGTGAGCAGTTCTTC
-,-,TRBV2,TRBJ1-4,CASRGLREKLFF,TGTGCCAGCAGGGGACTCCGGGAAAAACTGTTTTTT
once,-,TRBV4-1,TRBJ2-1,CASSPPGGYLAGVYNEQFF,TGCGCCAGCAGCCCCCCAGGGGGCTACTTAGCGGGAGTGTACAATGAGCAGTTCTTC
-,-,TRBV9,TRBJ2-1,CASSVGIRGEYNEQFF,TGTGCCAGCAGCGTAGGAATCCGTGGGGAGTACAATGAGCAGTTCTTC
once,TRBD1,TRBV6-6,TRBJ1-2,CASSGGQGNRHGYTF,TGTGCCAGCAGTGGGGGACAGGGGAATCGACATGGCTACACCTTC
-,TRBD1,TRBV28,TRBJ2-1,CASSPLGQVSYNEQFF,TGTGCCAGCAGCCCTCTAGGACAGGTCTCCTACAATGAGCAGTTCTTC
-,-,TRBV30,TRBJ1-4,CAWRPLGPAKLFF,TGTGCCTGGAGACCCTTGGGCCCGGCGAAACTGTTTTTT
-,-,TRBV7-2,TRBJ2-5,CASSWSRFGETQYF,TGTGCCAGCAGCTGGTCTAGGTTCGGGGAGACCCAGTACTTC
-,TRBD1,TRBV7-2,TRBJ2-7,CASSAAGTGSYEQYF,TGTGCCAGCAGCGCGGCCGGGACAGGCTCCTACGAGCAGTACTTC
-,-,TRBV19,TRBJ1-1,CASSSGTEAFF,TGTGCCAGTAGTTCGGGTACTGAAGCTTTCTTT
-,-,TRBV6-5,TRBJ2-1,CASRGRNEQFF,TGTGCCAGCAGGGGCCGGAATGAGCAGTTCTTC
few,-,TRBV7-9,TRBJ2-7,CASSSLYEQYF,TGTGCCAGCAGCTCCCTATACGAGCAGTACTTC
-,-,TRBV5-4,TRBJ2-5,CASSFNYRETQYF,TGTGCCAGCAGCTTTAACTATAGAGAGACCCAGTACTTC
once,TRBD1,TRBV7-7,TRBJ2-2,CASSYTDRGTKNTGELFF,TGTGCCAGCAGCTACACCGACAGGGGCACGAAAAACACCGGGGAGCTGTTTTTT
few,-,TRBV6-1,TRBJ2-7,CASSELRVEEQYF,TGTGCCAGCAGTGAACTCAGGGTGGAAGAGCAGTACTTC
-,TRBD1,TRBV7-9,TRBJ2-3,CASSLGQGTTDTQYF,TGTGCCAGCAGCTTAGGACAGGGTACCACAGATACGCAGTATTTT
few,TRBD1,TRBV7-9,TRBJ2-2,CASSWNRGGELFF,TGTGCCAGCAGCTGGAACAGGGGCGGGGAGCTGTTTTTT
-,TRBD2,TRBV5-1,TRBJ2-1,CASSLSGGSYNEQFF,TGCGCCAGCAGCTTGAGCGGGGGTTCCTACAATGAGCAGTTCTTC
-,TRBD1,TRBV28,TRBJ2-7,CASSQGQGYEQYF,TGTGCCAGCAGTCAGGGACAGGGATACGAGCAGTACTTC
-,TRBD1,TRBV6-1,TRBJ1-2,CASSLDRGAGYTF,TGTGCCAGCAGTTTGGACAGGGGCGCTGGCTACACCTTC
few,-,TRBV6-1,TRBJ1-2,CASSESLRTYGYTF,TGTGCCAGCAGTGAAAGTCTGCGTACCTATGGCTACACCTTC
-,TRBD1,TRBV28,TRBJ1-1,CASNRQGFLPEAFF,TGTGCCAGCAACAGACAGGGGTTTTTGCCTGAAGCTTTCTTT
-,TRBD1,TRBV30,TRBJ2-7,CAWSKRQGYEQYF,TGTGCCTGGAGTAAACGACAGGGCTACGAGCAGTACTTC
-,TRBD1,TRBV7-9,TRBJ1-5,CASSPLDRPNQPQHF,TGTGCCAGCAGCCCATTGGACAGGCCCAATCAGCCCCAGCATTTT
-,-,TRBV20-1,TRBJ2-7,CSARKQAEQYF,TGCAGTGCTAGAAAACAGGCCGAGCAGTACTTC